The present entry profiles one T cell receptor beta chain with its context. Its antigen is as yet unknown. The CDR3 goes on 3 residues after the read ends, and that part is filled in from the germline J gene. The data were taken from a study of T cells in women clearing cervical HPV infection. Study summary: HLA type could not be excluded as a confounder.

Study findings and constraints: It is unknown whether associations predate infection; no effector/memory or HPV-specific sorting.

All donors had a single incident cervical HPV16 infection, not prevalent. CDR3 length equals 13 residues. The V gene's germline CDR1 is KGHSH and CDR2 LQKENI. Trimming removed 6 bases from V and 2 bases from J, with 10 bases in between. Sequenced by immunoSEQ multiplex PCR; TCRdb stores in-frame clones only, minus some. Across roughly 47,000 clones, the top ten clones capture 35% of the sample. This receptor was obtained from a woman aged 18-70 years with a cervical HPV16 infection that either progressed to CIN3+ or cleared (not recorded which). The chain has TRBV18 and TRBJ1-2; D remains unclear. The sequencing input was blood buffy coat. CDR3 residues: CASSPGSNYGYTF. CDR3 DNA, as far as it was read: TGTGCCAGCTCCCCGGGTTCCAACTATGGC.